Presented here are 26 T cell receptor beta chains from one specimen sequenced in a study of breast tumors, draining lymph nodes, adjacent tissues. Via MiXCR, TCRdb re-called the multiplex PCR reads, giving one row per CDR3 protein. The sample carries approximately 130,000 distinct CDR3 sequences, roughly 20% recorded once. The lymph nodes were axillary draining lymph nodes from breast cancer patients. The material sequenced was axillary lymph node tissue. These receptors were collected from a female donor with breast cancer. Some clones in this sample may be carry-over from other donors' samples.

With regard to this clonotype: Relative to the germline gene, one junction end is altered; a read error may explain this. The chain has TRBV6-1 and TRBJ2-1, with TRBD2 identical over 8 bases. There are 15 residues in the CDR3. Germline V gene lookup returns CDR1 MNHNS and CDR2 SASEGT. In DNA, the CDR3 is TGTGACAGCAGTGAGGGGGGCGGGAGGAATGATGAGCAGTTCTTC. This sequence encodes CDSSEGGGRNDEQFF.

This chain uses TRBV29-1 with TRBJ2-3; 14 bases align to TRBD2. V lost 3 bases, J lost 2 bases, and 4 bases stayed unmatched. Germline CDR1 SQVTM, CDR2 ANQGSEA. The CDR3 runs 16 residues. As DNA, the CDR3 is TGCAGCGTTGATGGACTAGCGGGAGGACCCACAGATACGCAGTATTTT. Translation: CSVDGLAGGPTDTQYF.

As for this clonotype: Being one base from a much bigger clone, this may be a read error. The chain joins TRBV27 to TRBJ2-7; TRBD1 agrees at 9 bases. Looked up from germline, CDR1 is MNHEY and CDR2 is SMNVEV (reference sequence). Trimming took 6 bases from V and 6 from J; bases not matched to a gene: 9. The CDR3 covers 14 residues. The CDR3 loop reads CASRLQGADCEQYF. CDR3 coding DNA: TGTGCCAGCAGACTACAGGGGGCGGACTGCGAGCAGTACTTC.

The rearrangement links TRBV27 to TRBJ1-5; 10 bases align to TRBD1. This CDR3 is built from 19 residues. The V and J ends lost 4 bases and 2 bases, in that order; junction bases with no gene match: 14. Germline V gene sequence: CDR1 MNHEY, CDR2 SMNVEV (reference sequence). CDR3 in amino acids: CASSSVSGTGAIGNQPQHF. In DNA, the CDR3 is TGTGCCAGCAGTTCCGTTTCCGGGACAGGGGCGATTGGCAATCAGCCCCAGCATTTT.

In the case of this clonotype: A much larger clone lies a single base off, so this may be a read error. The chain has TRBV3-1 and TRBJ2-7; D possibly corresponds to TRBD1 (6 bases). Per the germline V gene, CDR1 is LGHDT and CDR2 is YNNKEL (reference sequence). The CDR3 runs 14 residues. In DNA, the CDR3 is TGTGCCAGCAGCCCCCCCACTTCGGACAGAAGGGTTCGCTTC. As protein: CASSPPTSDRRVRF.

Of note for this clonotype: A much larger clone differs by one base, so this may be a read error. The chain uses TRBV11-2 and TRBJ2-7; the D gene is possibly TRBD2 (5 bases). The CDR3 totals 16 residues. From germline, CDR1 is SGHAT and CDR2 FQNNGV. CDR3 coding DNA: TGTGCCAGCAGCTTCAATTCGGACTCCGATTCCTGCGAGCAGTACTTC. This gives the protein CASSFNSDSDSCEQYF.

The rearrangement joins TRBV6-5 to TRBJ1-1, with TRBD1 as a possible D gene (5 bases). CDR3 length equals 12 residues. Trimming removed 6 bases at V and 8 bases at J, with 13 bases between. The germline V gene has CDR1 MNHEY and CDR2 SVGAGI. CDR3: CASSIGTEEAFF. CDR3 bases: TGTGCCAGCAGCATCGGGACGGAAGAAGCTTTCTTT.

This clonotype was observed a handful of times. V usage is TRBV5-4 and J usage is TRBJ2-1; D unclear. The CDR3 has 12 amino acids. V was trimmed by 5 bases and J by 6 bases, leaving 9 bases between them. Germline V gene data show CDR1 as SGHNT and CDR2 as YYREEE (reference sequence). The CDR3 coding sequence is TGTGCCAGCAGTCCAACGGGCAATGAGCAGTTCTTC. Translated, it gives CASSPTGNEQFF.

This clonotype has ten or more counts. The J gene is TRBJ2-3, the V gene TRBV4-2, with 8 bases matching TRBD2. The CDR3 loop spans 14 amino acids. Germline CDR1 is LGHNA and CDR2 is YNFKEQ. The V segment lost 4 bases and the J segment 5 bases; nucleotides outside the gene matches: 5. In DNA form, the CDR3 reads TGTGCCAGCAGCCCTGGGACTAGTGGAGATACGCAGTATTTT. Its translation is CASSPGTSGDTQYF.

This clonotype showed up many times. The chain employs TRBV5-1 and TRBJ1-3; perhaps TRBD1 as D (6 bases). Trimming removed 9 bases at V and 4 bases at J, with 20 bases between. The CDR3 runs 15 residues. Germline assignment: CDR1 SGHRS and CDR2 YFSETQ. The CDR3 DNA reads TGCGCCACGCACGGAGGAAGGGGGGTGGGAAACACCATATATTTT. It yields the protein CATHGGRGVGNTIYF.

This clonotype showed up just once. This could be a read error, since a much larger clone is one nucleotide away. Because it lacks the conserved phenylalanine or tryptophan at the end, this CDR3 is likely a read error. This rearrangement joins TRBV11-2 to TRBJ1-2; TRBD1 is a possible D gene (5 bases). The CDR3 consists of 14 residues. Per germline, CDR1 SGHAT and CDR2 FQNNGV. Trimming took off 1 base at V and 3 bases at J, with 9 bases between the two ends. As DNA, the CDR3 is TGTGCCAGCAGCTTAGCCACAGGATACTATGGCTACACCGTC. Amino acids: CASSLATGYYGYTV.

This clonotype was seen at least ten times. J is TRBJ2-7 and V is TRBV5-6, with TRBD1 as a possible D gene (6 bases). CDR1 and CDR2 (germline): SGHDT, YYEEEE. This CDR3 has 18 amino acids. The V and J ends lost 3 bases and 0 bases respectively, with 22 bases between them. DNA for the CDR3: TGTGCCAGCAGCTATGGTGGCGGGTGGACAGAAAGCTCCTACGAGCAGTACTTC. It encodes CASSYGGGWTESSYEQYF.

This clonotype was detected many times. The chain carries TRBV20-1 and TRBJ1-4, with TRBD1 matching over 10 bases. V trimming: 5 bases; J trimming: 5 bases; junction bases outside the gene matches: 2. Germline V gene sequence: CDR1 DFQATT, CDR2 SNEGSKA (reference sequence). This CDR3 spans 13 amino acids. The DNA of the CDR3 is TGCAGTGCTCCGGGACAGGGGAATGAAAAACTGTTTTTT. This translates into CSAPGQGNEKLFF.

This clonotype was counted ten times or more. V usage is TRBV7-9 and J usage is TRBJ2-7; 7 positions agree with TRBD2. CDR1 and CDR2 (germline): SEHNR, FQNEAQ (reference sequence). With V trimmed by 7 bases and J by 2 bases, 8 bases remained unmatched. The CDR3 runs 14 residues. The CDR3 loop is CASIPSGGPYEQYF. As DNA, the CDR3 is TGTGCCAGCATCCCGTCGGGGGGACCCTACGAGCAGTACTTC.

Remarks on this clonotype: With a much larger clone just one base away, this may be a read error. The chain joins TRBV6-5 to TRBJ2-1, with TRBD1 as a possible D gene (6 bases). The CDR3 totals 16 residues. The germline V gene encodes CDR1 MNHEY and CDR2 SVGAGI. This CDR3 is CASSLQQGSPWNEQSF. Written as DNA, the CDR3 is TGTGCCAGCAGTCTCCAACAGGGATCTCCTTGGAATGAGCAGTCCTTC.

This clonotype was detected many times. The J gene is TRBJ2-7, the V gene TRBV10-2, with 12 bases that match TRBD2. This CDR3 region has 15 residues. Losses at the gene ends were 6 bases for V and 1 base for J; bases not matched to a gene: 4. Germline V gene lookup returns CDR1 WSHSY and CDR2 SAAADI. The CDR3 region has the DNA TGCGCCAGCAGCGCTAGCGGGAGGGGATCCTACGAGCAGTACTTC. Translating gives CASSASGRGSYEQYF.

This clonotype was seen ten or more times. This chain uses TRBV20-1 with TRBJ1-5; D unresolved. The CDR3 extends over 14 amino acids. The V end lost 4 bases, the J end lost 6 bases, and 16 bases lay between the germline ends. Germline-derived CDR1 and CDR2 are DFQATT and SNEGSKA (reference sequence). CDR3 residues: CSANEGGRGQPQHF. In DNA form, the CDR3 reads TGCAGTGCTAACGAGGGAGGCCGGGGTCAGCCCCAGCATTTT.

There are many counts of this clonotype. This chain joins TRBV9 and TRBJ2-2, with TRBD1 as a possible D gene (8 bases). V dropped 0 bases and J dropped 6 bases, with 15 bases sitting between them. Germline V gene lookup returns CDR1 SGDLS and CDR2 YYNGEE. The CDR3 loop spans 16 amino acids. CDR3 bases: TGTGCCAGCAGCGTAGATGGACAGGGAGGGTCCGGGGAGCTGTTTTTT. It is translated as CASSVDGQGGSGELFF.

By frequency in the sample, this clonotype is medium-sized. The rearrangement links TRBV11-1 to TRBJ2-1, with D perhaps TRBD1 (5 bases). CDR3 length equals 13 residues. V was trimmed by 0 bases and J by 7 bases, leaving 7 bases between them. Germline CDR1 is SGHAT and CDR2 is FQDESV (reference sequence). The DNA for the CDR3 is TGTGCCAGCAGCTTAGCCTACAGGAATGAGCAGTTCTTC. Protein: CASSLAYRNEQFF.

A word on this clonotype: A much larger clone sits a single nucleotide away, making a read error possible. It is likely a read error, because the conserved phenylalanine at the end of the CDR3 is missing. The chain couples TRBV27 to TRBJ2-7, with 7 bases lining up with TRBD2. CDR1 and CDR2 from the germline V gene are MNHEY and SMNVEV (reference sequence). The CDR3 is 14 residues long. V lost 7 bases and J lost 0; bases outside the gene matches: 6. CDR3 residues: CASNPAGSSYEQYL. Written as DNA, the CDR3 is TGTGCCAGCAACCCAGCGGGAAGCTCCTACGAGCAGTACCTC.

This clonotype showed up many times. The rearrangement joins TRBV3-1 to TRBJ2-3; no definite D call. This CDR3 has 18 residues. V dropped 1 base and J dropped 2 bases, with 19 bases sitting between them. Looked up from germline, CDR1 is LGHDT and CDR2 is YNNKEL (reference sequence). CDR3 DNA: TGTGCCAGCAGCCAAGCCCCGGTGATCCTCACTGTCACAGATACGCAGTATTTT. Its translation: CASSQAPVILTVTDTQYF.

This clonotype was counted at least ten times. At one end the junction does not follow the germline gene, possibly because of a read error. The chain couples TRBV7-3 to TRBJ1-5; D is possibly TRBD1 (5 bases). This CDR3 contains 13 residues. CDR1 SGHTA and CDR2 FQGTGA come from the germline V gene. CDR3 amino acids: CASSLTGGQPQHF. CDR3 DNA: TGTGCCAGCAGCCTAACAGGAGGTCAGCCCCAGCATTTT.

In its sample, this clonotype was seen many times. V and J are TRBV15 and TRBJ1-2, with 7 bases fitting TRBD1. Looked up from germline, CDR1 is LNHNV and CDR2 is YYDKDF (reference sequence). The CDR3 consists of 14 residues. V lost 1 base and J lost 8; bases outside the gene matches: 7. In DNA form, the CDR3 reads TGTGCCACCAGCAGAGCTCGACAGGGCCAGGGCTACACCTTC. It translates to CATSRARQGQGYTF.

There are many counts of this clonotype. The chain is built from TRBV20-1 and TRBJ2-3; 11 nucleotides match TRBD2. In germline, CDR1 is DFQATT, CDR2 SNEGSKA (reference sequence). The CDR3 is 16 amino acids. Losses at the gene ends were 5 bases for V and 0 bases for J; bases not matched to a gene: 7. The CDR3 nucleotides read TGCAGTGCTGAAGAACTAGCGGGAGTCAGCACAGATACGCAGTATTTT. Its translation: CSAEELAGVSTDTQYF.

This clonotype appeared many times. The chain recombines TRBV7-6 with TRBJ2-1; 7 nucleotides match TRBD2. The CDR3 has 16 amino acids. CDR1 is SGHVS and CDR2 is FNYEAQ in the germline V gene. The J segment lost 5 bases and the V segment lost 3 bases, leaving 10 bases of the junction unmatched. DNA of the CDR3: TGTGCCAGCAGCTTGGGGGGGAGCGGGGTCGACAATGAGCAGTTCTTC. It is translated as CASSLGGSGVDNEQFF.

This clonotype has ten or more counts. V and J are TRBV6-5 and TRBJ2-7, with 11 bases lining up with TRBD2. V shed 5 bases, J shed 11 bases, and the junction held 8 bases outside the gene matches. The germline V gene has CDR1 MNHEY and CDR2 SVGAGI. CDR3 length: 13 residues. CDR3: CASSLTVSGREYF. The CDR3 DNA follows: TGTGCCAGCAGTCTGACTGTTAGCGGGAGGGAGTACTTC.